This is a list of T cell receptor beta chains from one sample in a study of blood T cell repertoires in COVID-19. Clones were read by immunoSEQ multiplex PCR, and TCRdb kept only the in-frame ones, dropping some. The sample lists approximately 160,000 clones, 75% to 90% occurring once. Sequenced sample: PBMCs or T cells enriched from blood (not recorded which). The receptors shown here come from a woman in her 50s who had recovered from COVID-19. The CDR3 runs from the conserved cysteine through the conserved F or W.

j_gene,v_gene,CDR3aa
TRBJ2-2,TRBV10-3,CAISESGTFTGELFF
TRBJ1-5,TRBV28,CATHLTGQPQHF
TRBJ1-2,TRBV2,CASSLGQGLGGYGYTF
TRBJ1-1,TRBV19,CASSDRPATEAFF
TRBJ2-1,TRBV13,CASSSGLAVGDEQFF
TRBJ1-2,TRBV14,CASSQADRGGYTF
TRBJ1-2,TRBV5-1,CASSTGTGGDGYTF
TRBJ1-5,TRBV29-1,CSVAGEGTGNNQPQHF
TRBJ1-2,TRBV27,CASSPGLNAYGYTF
TRBJ2-3,TRBV10-3,CATYGQGSDTQYF
TRBJ1-5,TRBV28,CASKGIGTGGSNQPQHF
TRBJ1-5,TRBV30,CAGGDIHSNQPQHF
TRBJ1-3,TRBV7-8,CASSLKRWDRGNTIYF
TRBJ1-6,TRBV27,CASSLGQGNSPLHF
TRBJ1-1,TRBV5-4,CASSSGTGSVVRNTEAFF
TRBJ1-2,TRBV27,CASSDSLYYGYTF
TRBJ2-3,TRBV27,CASSSGLGADTQYF
TRBJ1-2,TRBV5-1,CASSLTGVGGYTF
TRBJ1-3,TRBV19,CASSMARASGNTIYF
TRBJ2-5,TRBV14,CASSQRTGTRETQYF
TRBJ1-2,TRBV14,CASSHDRNYGYTF
TRBJ1-1,TRBV25-1,CASSEPRTGLTEAFF
TRBJ2-1,TRBV27,CASSSSGAYNEQFF
TRBJ2-1,TRBV3-1/TRBV3-2,CASSQDPGSYNEQFF
TRBJ1-4,TRBV27,CASSFQGEKLFF
TRBJ1-1,TRBV11-3,CATSRFGVGTEAFF
TRBJ1-5,TRBV28,CASSLTPRASQPQHF
TRBJ2-1,TRBV28,CASSPQPGQGRGEQFF
TRBJ2-1,TRBV7-9,CASSLGTSGSDEQFF
TRBJ1-3,TRBV6-5,CASSYTLRATGNTIYF
TRBJ1-3,TRBV5-5,CASSLQGAGGNTIYF
TRBJ1-5,TRBV6-1,CASSETGQGGQPQHF
TRBJ2-6,TRBV18,CASSPKHSGANVLTF
TRBJ1-1,TRBV18,CASSNTGGTEAFF
TRBJ1-5,TRBV28,CASSLAGAGGRGQPQHF
TRBJ2-1,TRBV11-2,CASSLVEVPYNEQFF
TRBJ1-3,TRBV28,CASSLSNTIYF
TRBJ2-3,TRBV27,CASSLNRGGARTDTQYF
TRBJ2-3,TRBV20-1,CSASFPGLGDTQYF
TRBJ2-3,TRBV7-9,CASSSTIPTTQYF
TRBJ2-1,TRBV18,CASSWDYPSSYNEQFF
TRBJ2-3,TRBV11-3,CASSLGREVLSTQYF
TRBJ1-6,TRBV7-9,CASSDRENSPLHF
TRBJ1-2,TRBV28,CANALGQNYGYTF
TRBJ1-3,TRBV7-2,CASSQNPGNTIYF